What follows is one T cell receptor beta chain and its context. Antigen specificity is unknown. Some clones are missing from TCRdb's copy, which holds only in-frame ones; the method was immunoSEQ multiplex PCR. The sample includes around 25,000 clones, around 83% of them seen just once. Germline V CDR1 and CDR2: MNHEY, SVGAGI. The CDR3 sequence is 13 residues long. V was clipped by 6 bases and J by 10 bases, with 13 bases between them. The data derive from a study of OX40 agonist ivuxolimab in advanced cancers. Study-level background: The drug used for patients, ivuxolimab, was an agonistic anti-OX40 (CD134) antibody. Six ivuxolimab dose levels, 0.01 to 10 mg/kg, were given intravenously every 2 weeks. Overall study findings and caveats: Dose levels from 0.1 to 3.0 mg/kg saw CD4+ and CD8+ blood T cells expand clonally by week 6.

The sequenced sample was CD4+ or CD8+ T cells sorted from blood, obtained in a trial of the OX40 agonist ivuxolimab. This receptor was identified in an adult with an advanced solid tumor such as melanoma, head and neck, liver or kidney cancer. The rearrangement joins TRBV6-5 to TRBJ1-6; D remains unclear. CDR3 amino acids: CASRNPPPSPLHF. The CDR3 region has the DNA TGTGCCAGCAGAAACCCTCCCCCCTCACCCCTCCACTTT.